These T cell receptor beta chains were read from a single sample in a study of OX40 agonist ivuxolimab in advanced cancers. Clones were read by immunoSEQ multiplex PCR, and TCRdb kept only the in-frame ones, dropping some. This sample carries tens of thousands of clones, approximately 89% of them seen once, and the ten largest clones take 10% to 15%. The material was CD4+ or CD8+ T cells sorted from blood, obtained in a trial of the OX40 agonist ivuxolimab. The source of these receptors is an adult with an advanced solid tumor such as melanoma, head and neck, liver or kidney cancer. Each CDR3 is given without its conserved first and last residue. The size of a clone is reported for some rows only, either as once, few or many, or as a class for expanded clones.

J: TRBJ2-7
size: NA
V: TRBV25-1
CDR3: ASSEWDRGFYEQY

J: TRBJ1-1
size: NA
V: TRBV19
CDR3: ASSIDRNRGSNTEAF

J: TRBJ1-1
size: NA
V: TRBV5-5
CDR3: ASSHIQGKGTEAF

J: TRBJ1-1
size: NA
V: TRBV19
CDR3: ASSIVAMNTEAF

J: TRBJ1-3
size: NA
V: TRBV7-9
CDR3: ASGWTGGEGNTIY

J: TRBJ2-2
size: NA
V: TRBV5-6
CDR3: ASSLDRGGNTGELF

J: TRBJ1-5
size: NA
V: TRBV6-5
CDR3: ASKRGWDNQPQH

J: TRBJ1-1
size: NA
V: TRBV4-3
CDR3: ASSQDRDGLFAF

J: TRBJ1-5
size: NA
V: TRBV4-1
CDR3: ASSPGRQGNQPQH

J: TRBJ1-1
size: NA
V: TRBV29-1
CDR3: SVEEGWTEAF

J: TRBJ1-1
size: NA
V: TRBV5-5
CDR3: ASSLTEIEAF

J: TRBJ1-2
size: NA
V: TRBV4-1
CDR3: ASSRSLGPQEAGYT

J: TRBJ1-1
size: NA
V: TRBV4-3
CDR3: ASSQEPLNTEAF

J: TRBJ1-1
size: NA
V: TRBV4-3
CDR3: ASSQGQFNTEAF

J: TRBJ1-4
size: NA
V: TRBV7-9
CDR3: ASSLENEKLF

J: TRBJ2-4
size: NA
V: TRBV7-3
CDR3: ASSWDREGNIQY

J: TRBJ1-4
size: NA
V: TRBV14
CDR3: ASSPFGEKLF

J: TRBJ1-2
size: once
V: TRBV27
CDR3: ASSYRTGGADGYT

J: TRBJ2-6
size: NA
V: TRBV11-1
CDR3: ASSLDSGANVLT

J: TRBJ2-2
size: NA
V: TRBV19
CDR3: ASSIDDNLNTGELF

J: TRBJ2-1
size: NA
V: TRBV27
CDR3: ASSLGDGSYNEQF

J: TRBJ2-3
size: NA
V: TRBV9
CDR3: ASSVDSYTDTQY

J: TRBJ1-1
size: few
V: TRBV5-4
CDR3: ASSLTGHTEAF

J: TRBJ2-7
size: NA
V: TRBV28
CDR3: ASGRWSYEQY

J: TRBJ2-5
size: once
V: TRBV7-9
CDR3: ASSLRDRGRETQY

J: TRBJ1-3
size: medium-sized
V: TRBV5-6
CDR3: ASSSGGSGNTIY

J: TRBJ2-7
size: NA
V: TRBV13
CDR3: ASSLGRTHSYEQY

J: TRBJ1-1
size: NA
V: TRBV5-4
CDR3: ASSGPGQTHTEAF

J: TRBJ2-7
size: NA
V: TRBV7-9
CDR3: ASRPGGGEQY

J: TRBJ1-2
size: NA
V: TRBV11-2
CDR3: ASSLQEDNYGYT

J: TRBJ1-1
size: NA
V: TRBV27
CDR3: ASSFSVTGEAF

J: TRBJ2-1
size: few
V: TRBV7-8
CDR3: ASSLEGSGETNNEQF

J: TRBJ1-1
size: NA
V: TRBV6-5
CDR3: ASVAGDTEAF

J: TRBJ1-3
size: few
V: TRBV28
CDR3: ASSTQGRNTIY

J: TRBJ2-3
size: few
V: TRBV4-1
CDR3: ASGGEWGAGDTQY

J: TRBJ2-3
size: once
V: TRBV12-2
CDR3: ASPPVSGGPVATQY